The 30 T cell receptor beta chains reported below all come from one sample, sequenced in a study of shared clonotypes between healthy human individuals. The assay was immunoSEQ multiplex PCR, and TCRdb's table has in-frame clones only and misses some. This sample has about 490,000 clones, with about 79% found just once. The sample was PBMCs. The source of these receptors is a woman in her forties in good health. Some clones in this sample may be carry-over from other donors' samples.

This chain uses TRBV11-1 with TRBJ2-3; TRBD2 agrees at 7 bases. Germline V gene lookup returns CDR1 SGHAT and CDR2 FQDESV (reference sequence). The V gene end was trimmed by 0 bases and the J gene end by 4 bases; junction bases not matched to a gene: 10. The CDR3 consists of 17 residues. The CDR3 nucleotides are TGTGCCAGCAGCTTAGCGGCCAGCGGGGATATAGCAGATACGCAGTATTTT. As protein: CASSLAASGDIADTQYF. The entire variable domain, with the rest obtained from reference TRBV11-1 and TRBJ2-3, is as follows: EAEVAQSPRYKITEKSQAVAFWCDPISGHATLYWYRQILGQGPELLVQFQDESVVDDSQLPKDRFSAERLKGVDSTLKIQPAELGDSAMYLCASSLAASGDIADTQYFGPGTRLTVL.

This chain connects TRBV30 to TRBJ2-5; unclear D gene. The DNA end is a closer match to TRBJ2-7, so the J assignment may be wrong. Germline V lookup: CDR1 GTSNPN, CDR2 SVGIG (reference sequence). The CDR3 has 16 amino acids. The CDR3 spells CAWTDFPPGLSYEQYF. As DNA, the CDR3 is TGTGCCTGGACAGACTTCCCACCGGGCCTCTCCTACGAGCAGTACTTC.

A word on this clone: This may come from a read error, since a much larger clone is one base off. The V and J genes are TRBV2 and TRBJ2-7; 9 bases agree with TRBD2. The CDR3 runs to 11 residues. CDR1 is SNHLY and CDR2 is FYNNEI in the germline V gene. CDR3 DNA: TGTGCCAGCAGGGAAAGCGGGGGGATGGACTTC. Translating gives CASRESGGMDF.

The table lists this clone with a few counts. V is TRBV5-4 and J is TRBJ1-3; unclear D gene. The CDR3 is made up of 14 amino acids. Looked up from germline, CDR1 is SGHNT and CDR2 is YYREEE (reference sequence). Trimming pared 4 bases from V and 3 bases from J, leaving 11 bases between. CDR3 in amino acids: CASSPLKGGNTIYF. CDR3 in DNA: TGTGCCAGCAGCCCTTTAAAGGGTGGAAACACCATATATTTT.

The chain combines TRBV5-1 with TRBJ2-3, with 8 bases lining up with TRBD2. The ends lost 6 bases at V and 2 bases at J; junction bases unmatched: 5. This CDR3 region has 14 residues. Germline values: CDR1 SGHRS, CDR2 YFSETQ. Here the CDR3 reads CASTLLAATDTQYF. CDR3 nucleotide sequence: TGCGCCAGCACTCTACTAGCGGCCACAGATACGCAGTATTTT. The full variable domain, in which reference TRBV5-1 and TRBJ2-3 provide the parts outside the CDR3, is KAGVTQTPRYLIKTRGQQVTLSCSPISGHRSVSWYQQTPGQGLQFLFEYFSETQRNKGNFPGRFSGRQFSNSRSEMNVSTLELGDSALYLCASTLLAATDTQYFGPGTRLTVL.

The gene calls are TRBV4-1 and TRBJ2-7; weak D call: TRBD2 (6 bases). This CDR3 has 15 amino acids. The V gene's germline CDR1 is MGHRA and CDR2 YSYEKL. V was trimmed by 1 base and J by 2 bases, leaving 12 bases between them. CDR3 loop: CASSQGPTGAYEQYF. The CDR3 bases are TGCGCCAGCAGCCAAGGACCAACGGGAGCCTACGAGCAGTACTTC.

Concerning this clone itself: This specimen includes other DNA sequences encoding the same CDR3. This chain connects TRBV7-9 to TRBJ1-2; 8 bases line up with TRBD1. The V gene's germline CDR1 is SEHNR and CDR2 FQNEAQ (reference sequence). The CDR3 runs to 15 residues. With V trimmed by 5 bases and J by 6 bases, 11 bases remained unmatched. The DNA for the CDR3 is TGTGCCAGCAGCCCCGGACAGGGTCGTCGGCATGGCTACACCTTC. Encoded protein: CASSPGQGRRHGYTF.

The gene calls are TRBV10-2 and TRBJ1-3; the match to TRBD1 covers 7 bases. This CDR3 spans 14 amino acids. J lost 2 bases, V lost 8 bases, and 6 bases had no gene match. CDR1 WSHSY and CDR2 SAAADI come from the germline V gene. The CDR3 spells CASQQGFAGNTIYF. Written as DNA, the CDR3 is TGCGCCAGCCAACAGGGGTTCGCTGGAAACACCATATATTTT.

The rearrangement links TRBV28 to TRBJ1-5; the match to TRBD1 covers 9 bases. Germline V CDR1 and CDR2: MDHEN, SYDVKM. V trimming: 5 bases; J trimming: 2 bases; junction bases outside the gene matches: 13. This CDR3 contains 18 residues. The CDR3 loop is CASSPRSGTGWGNQPQHF. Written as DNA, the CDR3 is TGTGCCAGCAGTCCCCGCTCCGGGACAGGGTGGGGCAATCAGCCCCAGCATTTT. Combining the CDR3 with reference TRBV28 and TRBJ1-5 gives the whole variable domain DVKVTQSSRYLVKRTGEKVFLECVQDMDHENMFWYRQDPGLGLRLIYFSYDVKMKEKGDIPEGYSVSREKKERFSLILESASTNQTSMYLCASSPRSGTGWGNQPQHFGDGTRLSIL.

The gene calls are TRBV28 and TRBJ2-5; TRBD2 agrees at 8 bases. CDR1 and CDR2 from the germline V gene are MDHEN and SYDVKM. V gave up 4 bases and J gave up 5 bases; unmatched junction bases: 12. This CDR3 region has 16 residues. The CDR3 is CASSWSGRAGRETQYF. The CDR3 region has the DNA TGTGCCAGCAGTTGGAGCGGGAGAGCGGGTCGGGAGACCCAGTACTTC.

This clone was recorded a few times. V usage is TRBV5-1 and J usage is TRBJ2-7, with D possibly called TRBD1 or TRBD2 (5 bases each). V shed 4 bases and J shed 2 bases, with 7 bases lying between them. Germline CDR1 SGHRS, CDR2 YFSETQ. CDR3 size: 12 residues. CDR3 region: CASSGGAYEQYF. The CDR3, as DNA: TGCGCCAGCAGCGGGGGAGCCTACGAGCAGTACTTC.

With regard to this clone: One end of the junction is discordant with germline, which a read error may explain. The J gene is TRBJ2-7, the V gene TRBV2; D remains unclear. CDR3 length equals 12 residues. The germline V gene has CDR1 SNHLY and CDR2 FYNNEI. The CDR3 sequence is CASSGHGATPFF. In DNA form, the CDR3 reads TGTGCCAGCAGCGGGCATGGTGCTACACCCTTTTTC.

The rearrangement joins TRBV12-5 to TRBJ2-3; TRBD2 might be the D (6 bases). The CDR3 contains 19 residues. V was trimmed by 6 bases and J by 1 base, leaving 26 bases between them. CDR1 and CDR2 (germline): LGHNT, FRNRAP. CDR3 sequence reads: CASGILVKRADYCTDTQYF. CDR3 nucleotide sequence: TGTGCTAGTGGGATACTCGTTAAGCGAGCGGACTACTGCACAGATACGCAGTATTTT.

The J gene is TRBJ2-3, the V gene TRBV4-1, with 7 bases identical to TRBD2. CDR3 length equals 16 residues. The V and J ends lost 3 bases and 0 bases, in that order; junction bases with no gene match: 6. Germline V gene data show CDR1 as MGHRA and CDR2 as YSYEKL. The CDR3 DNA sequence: TGCGCCAGCAGCCACCATAGCGGGTATAGCACAGATACGCAGTATTTT. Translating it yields CASSHHSGYSTDTQYF.

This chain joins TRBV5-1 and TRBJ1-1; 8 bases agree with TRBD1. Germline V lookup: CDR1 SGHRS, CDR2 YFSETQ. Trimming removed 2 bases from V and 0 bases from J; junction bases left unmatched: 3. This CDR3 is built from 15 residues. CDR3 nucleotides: TGCGCCAGCAGCTTCACGGACAGGGTGAACACTGAAGCTTTCTTT. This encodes CASSFTDRVNTEAFF.

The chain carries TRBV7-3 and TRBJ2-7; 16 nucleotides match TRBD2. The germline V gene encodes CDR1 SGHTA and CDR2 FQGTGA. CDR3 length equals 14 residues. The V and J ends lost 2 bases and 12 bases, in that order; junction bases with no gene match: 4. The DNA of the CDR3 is TGTGCCAGCAGCTTAGCGGGACTAGCGGGAGGGTGGTACTTC. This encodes CASSLAGLAGGWYF.

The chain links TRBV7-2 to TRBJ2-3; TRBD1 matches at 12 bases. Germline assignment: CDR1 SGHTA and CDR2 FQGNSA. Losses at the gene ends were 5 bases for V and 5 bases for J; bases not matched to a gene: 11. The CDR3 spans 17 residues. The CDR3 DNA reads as TGTGCCAGCAGCCCAGGACCGGGACAGGGGGCCGGAGATACGCAGTATTTT. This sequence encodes CASSPGPGQGAGDTQYF.

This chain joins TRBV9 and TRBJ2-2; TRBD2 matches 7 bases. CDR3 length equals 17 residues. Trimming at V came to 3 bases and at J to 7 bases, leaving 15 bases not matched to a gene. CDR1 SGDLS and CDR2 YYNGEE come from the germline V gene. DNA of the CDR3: TGTGCCAGCAGCGCCGACCTAACGGGAGCGGGGATCGGGGAGCTGTTTTTT. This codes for CASSADLTGAGIGELFF. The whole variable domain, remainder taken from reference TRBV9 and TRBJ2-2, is DSGVTQTPKHLITATGQRVTLRCSPRSGDLSVYWYQQSLDQGLQFLIQYYNGEERAKGNILERFSAQQFPDLHSELNLSSLELGDSALYFCASSADLTGAGIGELFFGEGSRLTVL.

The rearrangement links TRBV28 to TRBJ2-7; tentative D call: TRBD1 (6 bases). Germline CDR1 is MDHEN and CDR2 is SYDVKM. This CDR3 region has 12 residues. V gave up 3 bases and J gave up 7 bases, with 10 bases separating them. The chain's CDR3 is CASSFQQGEQYF. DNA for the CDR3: TGTGCCAGCAGTTTCCAACAGGGAGAGCAGTACTTC.

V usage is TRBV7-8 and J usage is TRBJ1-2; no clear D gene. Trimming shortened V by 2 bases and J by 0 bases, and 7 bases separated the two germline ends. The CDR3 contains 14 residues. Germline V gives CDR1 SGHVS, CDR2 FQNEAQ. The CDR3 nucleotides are TGTGCCAGCAGCTTACTGGCTCCTAACTATGGCTACACCTTC. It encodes CASSLLAPNYGYTF.

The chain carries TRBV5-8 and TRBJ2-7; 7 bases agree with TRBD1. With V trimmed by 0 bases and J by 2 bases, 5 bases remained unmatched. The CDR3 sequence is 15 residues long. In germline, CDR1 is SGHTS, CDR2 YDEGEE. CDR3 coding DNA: TGTGCCAGCAGCTTGGTTCCGACAGGGCCCTACGAGCAGTACTTC. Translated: CASSLVPTGPYEQYF. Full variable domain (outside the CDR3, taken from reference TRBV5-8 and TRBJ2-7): EAGVTQSPTHLIKTRGQQATLRCSPISGHTSVYWYQQALGLGLQFLLWYDEGEERNRGNFPPRFSGRQFPNYSSELNVNALELEDSALYLCASSLVPTGPYEQYFGPGTRLTVT.

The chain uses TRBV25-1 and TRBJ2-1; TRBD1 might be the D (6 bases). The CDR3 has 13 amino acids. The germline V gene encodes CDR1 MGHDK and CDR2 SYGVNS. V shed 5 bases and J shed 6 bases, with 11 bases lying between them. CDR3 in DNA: TGTGCCAGCAGTTCTACAGGGAGCAATGAGCAGTTCTTC. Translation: CASSSTGSNEQFF.

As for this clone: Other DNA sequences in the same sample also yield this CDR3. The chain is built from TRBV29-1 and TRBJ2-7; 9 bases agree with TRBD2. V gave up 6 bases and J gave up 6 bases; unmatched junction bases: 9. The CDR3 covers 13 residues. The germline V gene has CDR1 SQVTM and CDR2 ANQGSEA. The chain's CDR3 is CSVWVSGSSEQYF. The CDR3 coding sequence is TGCAGCGTCTGGGTTAGCGGGAGTTCCGAGCAGTACTTC.

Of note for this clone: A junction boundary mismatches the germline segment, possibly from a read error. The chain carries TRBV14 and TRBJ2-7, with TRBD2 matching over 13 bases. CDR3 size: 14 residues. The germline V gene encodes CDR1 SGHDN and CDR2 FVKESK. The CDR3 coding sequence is TGTGCCAGCAGCCAAGTCGGGACTAGCGGGAAGTCCGTCTTC. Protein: CASSQVGTSGKSVF.

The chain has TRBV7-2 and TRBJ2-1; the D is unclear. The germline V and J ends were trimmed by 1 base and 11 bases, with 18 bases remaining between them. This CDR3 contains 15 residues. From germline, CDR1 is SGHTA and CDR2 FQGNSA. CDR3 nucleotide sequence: TGTGCCAGCAGCTTAGACGAACTACGAAGGCCTAAGCAGTTCTTC. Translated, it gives CASSLDELRRPKQFF.

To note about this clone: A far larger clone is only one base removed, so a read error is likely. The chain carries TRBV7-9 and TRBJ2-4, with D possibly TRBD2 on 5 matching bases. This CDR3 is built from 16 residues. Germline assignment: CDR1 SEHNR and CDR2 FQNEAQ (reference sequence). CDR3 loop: CASSLGAGLAKNIRYF. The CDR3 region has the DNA TGTGCCAGCAGCTTAGGGGCAGGTCTAGCCAAAAACATTCGGTACTTC.

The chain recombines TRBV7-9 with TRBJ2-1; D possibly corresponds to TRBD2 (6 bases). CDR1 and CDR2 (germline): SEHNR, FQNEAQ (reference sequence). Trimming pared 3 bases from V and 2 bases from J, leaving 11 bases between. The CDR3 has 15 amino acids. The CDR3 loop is CASSLNGRAYNEQFF. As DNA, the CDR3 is TGTGCCAGCAGCTTGAACGGGAGAGCCTACAATGAGCAGTTCTTC.

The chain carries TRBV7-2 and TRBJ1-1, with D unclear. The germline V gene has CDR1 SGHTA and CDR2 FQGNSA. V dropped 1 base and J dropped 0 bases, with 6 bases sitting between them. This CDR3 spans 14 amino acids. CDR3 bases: TGTGCCAGCAGCTTAGGCCGGGTGAACACTGAAGCTTTCTTT. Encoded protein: CASSLGRVNTEAFF.

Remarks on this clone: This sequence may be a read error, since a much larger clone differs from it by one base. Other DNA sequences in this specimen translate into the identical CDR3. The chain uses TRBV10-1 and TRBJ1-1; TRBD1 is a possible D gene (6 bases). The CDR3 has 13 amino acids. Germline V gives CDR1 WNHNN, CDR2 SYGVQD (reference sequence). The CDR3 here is CASSPRGATEAFF. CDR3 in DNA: TGCGCCAGCAGTCCCAGGGGCGCCACTGAAGCTTTCTTC.

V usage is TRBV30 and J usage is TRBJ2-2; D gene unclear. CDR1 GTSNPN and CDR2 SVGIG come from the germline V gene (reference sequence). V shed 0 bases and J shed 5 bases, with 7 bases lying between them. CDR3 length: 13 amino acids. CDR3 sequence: CAWSVSPTGELFF. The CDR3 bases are TGTGCCTGGAGTGTTTCCCCAACCGGGGAGCTGTTTTTT.